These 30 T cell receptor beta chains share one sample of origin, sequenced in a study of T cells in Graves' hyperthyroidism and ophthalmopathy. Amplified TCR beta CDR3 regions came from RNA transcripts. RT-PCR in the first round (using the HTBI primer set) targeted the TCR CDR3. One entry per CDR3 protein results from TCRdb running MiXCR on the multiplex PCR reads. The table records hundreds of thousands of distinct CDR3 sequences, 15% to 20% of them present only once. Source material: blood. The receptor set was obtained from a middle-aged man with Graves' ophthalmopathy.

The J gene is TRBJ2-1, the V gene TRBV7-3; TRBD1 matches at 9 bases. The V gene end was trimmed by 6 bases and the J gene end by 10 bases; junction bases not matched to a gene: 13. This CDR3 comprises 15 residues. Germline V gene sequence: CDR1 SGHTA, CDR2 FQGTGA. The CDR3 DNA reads TGTGCCAGCAGACCGACCCCGGGACAGGGCGTAGAGCAGTTCTTC. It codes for CASRPTPGQGVEQFF.

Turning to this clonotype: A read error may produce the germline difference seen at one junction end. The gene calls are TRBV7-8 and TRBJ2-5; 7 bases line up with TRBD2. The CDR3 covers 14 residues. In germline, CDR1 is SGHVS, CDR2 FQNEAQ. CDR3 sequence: CAGSPRTRQETQYF. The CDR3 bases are TGTGCCGGCAGCCCCCGGACTAGACAAGAGACCCAGTACTTC.

The CDR3 nucleotides read TGTGCCAGCAGTGAAAGCAGGGTTGCAGATACGCAGTATTTT. Translating gives CASSESRVADTQYF. V gene TRBV6-1 combines with J gene TRBJ2-3; the D gene is possibly TRBD1 (5 bases). Germline V lookup: CDR1 MNHNS, CDR2 SASEGT. This CDR3 region has 14 residues. Between the trimmed V and J ends, which lost 2 bases and 4 bases, there was a span of 10 bases.

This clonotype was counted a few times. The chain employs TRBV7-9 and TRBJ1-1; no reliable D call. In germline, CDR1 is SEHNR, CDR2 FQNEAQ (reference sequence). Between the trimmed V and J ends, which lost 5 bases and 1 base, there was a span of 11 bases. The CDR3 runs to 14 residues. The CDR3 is CASSPTDANTEAFF. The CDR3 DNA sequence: TGTGCCAGCAGCCCGACGGACGCGAACACTGAAGCTTTCTTT.

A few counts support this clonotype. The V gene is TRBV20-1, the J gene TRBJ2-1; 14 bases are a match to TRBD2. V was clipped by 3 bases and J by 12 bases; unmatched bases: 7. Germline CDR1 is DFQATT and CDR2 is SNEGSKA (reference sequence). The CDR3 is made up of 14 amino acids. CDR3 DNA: TGCAGTGCTAGTAAGGGACTAGCGGGAGATGGGCAGTTCTTC. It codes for CSASKGLAGDGQFF.

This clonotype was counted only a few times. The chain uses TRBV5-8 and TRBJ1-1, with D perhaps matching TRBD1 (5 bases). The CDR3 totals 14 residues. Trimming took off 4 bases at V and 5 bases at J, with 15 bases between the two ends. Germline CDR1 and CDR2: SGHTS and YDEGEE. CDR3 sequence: CASSPLAGRTEAFF. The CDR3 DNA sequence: TGTGCCAGCAGCCCCTTAGCAGGGAGAACTGAAGCTTTCTTT.

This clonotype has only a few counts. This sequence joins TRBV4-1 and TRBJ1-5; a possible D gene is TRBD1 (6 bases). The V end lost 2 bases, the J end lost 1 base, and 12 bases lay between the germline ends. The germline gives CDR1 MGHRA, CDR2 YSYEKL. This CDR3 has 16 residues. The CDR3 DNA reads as TGCGCCAGCAGCCAAACCGGACAGCCGAGCAATCAGCCCCAGCATTTT. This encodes CASSQTGQPSNQPQHF.

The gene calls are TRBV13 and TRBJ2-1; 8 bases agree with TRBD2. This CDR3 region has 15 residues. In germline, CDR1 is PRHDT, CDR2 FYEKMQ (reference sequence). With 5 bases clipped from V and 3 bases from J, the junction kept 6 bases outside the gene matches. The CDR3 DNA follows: TGTGCCAGCAGCGCGGGACTAGGCGGCTACAATGAGCAGTTCTTC. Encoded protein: CASSAGLGGYNEQFF.

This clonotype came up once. The chain's CDR3 is CSVSSGEQPQHF. Written as DNA, the CDR3 is TGCAGCGTAAGTTCAGGGGAACAGCCCCAGCATTTT. This chain uses TRBV29-1 with TRBJ1-5; D perhaps matches TRBD1 (6 bases). In germline, CDR1 is SQVTM, CDR2 ANQGSEA. V lost 6 bases and J lost 7, with 13 bases in between. There are 12 residues in the CDR3.

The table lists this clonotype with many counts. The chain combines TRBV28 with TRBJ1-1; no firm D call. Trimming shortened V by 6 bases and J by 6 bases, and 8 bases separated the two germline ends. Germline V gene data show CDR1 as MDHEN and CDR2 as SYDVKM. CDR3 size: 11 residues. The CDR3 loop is CASRGRPEAFF. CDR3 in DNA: TGTGCCAGCAGGGGAAGGCCTGAAGCTTTCTTT.

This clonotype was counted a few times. CDR3 nucleotides: TGTGCCAGCAGTTCCGGGACAGGGCCTCGCACAGATACGCAGTATTTT. Translation gives CASSSGTGPRTDTQYF. The chain links TRBV6-2 or TRBV6-3 to TRBJ2-3, with 9 bases lining up with TRBD1. The CDR3 covers 16 residues. J was trimmed by 1 base and V by 4 bases; bases with no gene match: 6. Germline V gene data show CDR1 as MNHEY and CDR2 as SVGEGT.

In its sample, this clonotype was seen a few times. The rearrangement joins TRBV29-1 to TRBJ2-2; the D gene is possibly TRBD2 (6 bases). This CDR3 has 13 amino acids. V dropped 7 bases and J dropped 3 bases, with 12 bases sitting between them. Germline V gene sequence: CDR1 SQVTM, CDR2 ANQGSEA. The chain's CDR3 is CSAGVSDTGELFF. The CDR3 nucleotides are TGCAGCGCGGGGGTGTCCGACACCGGGGAGCTGTTTTTT.

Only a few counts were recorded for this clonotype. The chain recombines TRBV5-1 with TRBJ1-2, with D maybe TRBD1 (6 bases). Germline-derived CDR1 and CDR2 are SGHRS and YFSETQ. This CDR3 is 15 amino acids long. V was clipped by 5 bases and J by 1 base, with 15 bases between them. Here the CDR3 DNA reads TGCGCCAGCAGACCCGGGGACACCCTTAACTATGGCTACACCTTC. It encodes CASRPGDTLNYGYTF.

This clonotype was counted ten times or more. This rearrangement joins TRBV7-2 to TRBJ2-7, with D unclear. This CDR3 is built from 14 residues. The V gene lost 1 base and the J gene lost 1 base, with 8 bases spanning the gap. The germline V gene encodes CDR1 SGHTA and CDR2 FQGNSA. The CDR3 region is CASSLGTLSYEQYF. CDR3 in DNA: TGTGCCAGCAGCTTAGGGACGCTTTCCTACGAGCAGTACTTC.

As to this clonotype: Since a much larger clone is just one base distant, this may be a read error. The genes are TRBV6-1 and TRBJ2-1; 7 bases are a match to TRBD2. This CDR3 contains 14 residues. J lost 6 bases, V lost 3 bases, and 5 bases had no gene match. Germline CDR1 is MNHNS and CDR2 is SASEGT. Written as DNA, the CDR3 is TGTGCCAGCAGTGAGCTAGCGGCATGCAATGAGCAGTTCTTC. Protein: CASSELAACNEQFF.

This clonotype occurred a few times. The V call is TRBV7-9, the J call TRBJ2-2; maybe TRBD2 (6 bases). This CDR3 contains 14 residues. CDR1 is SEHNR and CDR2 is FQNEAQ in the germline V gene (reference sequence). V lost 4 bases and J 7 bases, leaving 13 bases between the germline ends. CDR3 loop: CASSWLARGGELFF. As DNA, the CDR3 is TGTGCCAGCAGCTGGCTAGCGCGTGGCGGGGAGCTGTTTTTT.

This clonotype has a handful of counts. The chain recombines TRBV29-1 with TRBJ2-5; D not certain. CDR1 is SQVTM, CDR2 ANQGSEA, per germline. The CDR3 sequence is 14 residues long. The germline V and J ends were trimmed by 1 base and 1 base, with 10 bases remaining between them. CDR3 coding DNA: TGCAGCGTTGAAGGGGGTGAGATCCAAGAGACCCAGTACTTC. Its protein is CSVEGGEIQETQYF.

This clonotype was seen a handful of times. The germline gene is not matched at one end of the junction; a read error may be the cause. CDR3 nucleotide sequence: TGTACCAGCTCACCCCGGACTAGCGGATACTACAATGAGCAGTTCTTC. Translation gives CTSSPRTSGYYNEQFF. The chain links TRBV18 to TRBJ2-1; 10 bases align to TRBD2. This CDR3 contains 16 residues. CDR1 and CDR2 from the germline V gene are KGHSH and LQKENI.

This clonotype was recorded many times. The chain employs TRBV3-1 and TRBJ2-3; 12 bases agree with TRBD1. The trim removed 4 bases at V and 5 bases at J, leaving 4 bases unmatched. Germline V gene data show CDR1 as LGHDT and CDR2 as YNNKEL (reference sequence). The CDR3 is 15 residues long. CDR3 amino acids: CASSPGDRGRDTQYF. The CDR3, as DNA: TGTGCCAGCAGCCCCGGGGACAGGGGGCGAGATACGCAGTATTTT.

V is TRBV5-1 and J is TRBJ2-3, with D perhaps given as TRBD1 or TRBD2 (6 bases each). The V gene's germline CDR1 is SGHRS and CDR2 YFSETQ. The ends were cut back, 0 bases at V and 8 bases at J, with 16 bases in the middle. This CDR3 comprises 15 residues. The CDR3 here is CASSLDLTRGGTQYF. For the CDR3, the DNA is TGCGCCAGCAGCTTGGATCTAACCAGGGGAGGTACGCAGTATTTT.

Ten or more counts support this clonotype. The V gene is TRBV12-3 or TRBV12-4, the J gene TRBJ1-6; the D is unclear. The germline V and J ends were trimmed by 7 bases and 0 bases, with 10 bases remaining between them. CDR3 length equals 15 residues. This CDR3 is CASKAGSSYNSPLHF. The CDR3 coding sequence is TGTGCCAGCAAGGCAGGTAGCTCCTATAATTCACCCCTCCACTTT.

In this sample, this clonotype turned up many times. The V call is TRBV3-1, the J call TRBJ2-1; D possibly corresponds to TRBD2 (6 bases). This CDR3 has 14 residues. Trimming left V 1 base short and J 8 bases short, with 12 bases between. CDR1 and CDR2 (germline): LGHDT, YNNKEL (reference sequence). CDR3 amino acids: CASSQAGGPYEQFF. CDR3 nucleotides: TGTGCCAGCAGCCAAGCCGGAGGGCCGTATGAGCAGTTCTTC.

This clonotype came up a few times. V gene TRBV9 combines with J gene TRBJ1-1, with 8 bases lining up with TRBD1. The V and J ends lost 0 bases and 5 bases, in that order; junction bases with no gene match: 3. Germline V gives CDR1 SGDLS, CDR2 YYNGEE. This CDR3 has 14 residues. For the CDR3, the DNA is TGTGCCAGCAGCGTAGTTCAGGGGGCGACTGAAGCTTTCTTT. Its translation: CASSVVQGATEAFF.

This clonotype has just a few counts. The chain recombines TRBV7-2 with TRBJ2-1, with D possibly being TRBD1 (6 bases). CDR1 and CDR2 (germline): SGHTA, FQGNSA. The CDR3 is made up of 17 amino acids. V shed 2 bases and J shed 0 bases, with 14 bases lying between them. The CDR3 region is CASSLPPGGASYNEQFF. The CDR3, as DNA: TGTGCCAGCAGCTTACCCCCTGGGGGCGCCTCCTACAATGAGCAGTTCTTC.

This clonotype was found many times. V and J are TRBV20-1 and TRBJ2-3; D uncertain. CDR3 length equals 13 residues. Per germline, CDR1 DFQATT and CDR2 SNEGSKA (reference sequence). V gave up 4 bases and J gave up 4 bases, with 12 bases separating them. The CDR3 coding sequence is TGCAGTGCTATAGACTGGTGGGCAGATACGCAGTATTTT. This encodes CSAIDWWADTQYF.

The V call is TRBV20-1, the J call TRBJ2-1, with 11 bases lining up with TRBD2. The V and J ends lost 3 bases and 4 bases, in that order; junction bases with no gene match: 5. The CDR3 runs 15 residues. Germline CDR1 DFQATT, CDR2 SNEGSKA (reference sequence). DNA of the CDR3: TGCAGTGCTAGCCCTATAGCGGGAGGGTACAATGAGCAGTTCTTC. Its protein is CSASPIAGGYNEQFF.

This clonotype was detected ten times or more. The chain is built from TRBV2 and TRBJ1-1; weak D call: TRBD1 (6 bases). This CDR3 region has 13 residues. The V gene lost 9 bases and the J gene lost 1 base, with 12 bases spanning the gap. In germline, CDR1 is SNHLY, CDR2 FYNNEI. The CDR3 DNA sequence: TGTGCCAGGAAACAGGGTCCGAACACTGAAGCTTTCTTT. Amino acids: CARKQGPNTEAFF.

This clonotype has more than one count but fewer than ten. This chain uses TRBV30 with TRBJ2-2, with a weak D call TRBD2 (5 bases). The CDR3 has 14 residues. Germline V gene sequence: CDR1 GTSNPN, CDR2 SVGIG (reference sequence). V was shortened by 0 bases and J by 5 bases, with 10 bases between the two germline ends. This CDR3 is CAWSVLVATGELFF. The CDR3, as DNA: TGTGCCTGGAGTGTACTAGTAGCGACCGGGGAGCTGTTTTTT.

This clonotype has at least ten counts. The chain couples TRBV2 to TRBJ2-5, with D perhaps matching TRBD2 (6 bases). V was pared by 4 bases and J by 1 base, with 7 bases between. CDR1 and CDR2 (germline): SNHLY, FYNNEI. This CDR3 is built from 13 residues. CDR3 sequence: CASSGDFQETQYF. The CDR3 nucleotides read TGTGCCAGCAGTGGGGACTTCCAAGAGACCCAGTACTTC.

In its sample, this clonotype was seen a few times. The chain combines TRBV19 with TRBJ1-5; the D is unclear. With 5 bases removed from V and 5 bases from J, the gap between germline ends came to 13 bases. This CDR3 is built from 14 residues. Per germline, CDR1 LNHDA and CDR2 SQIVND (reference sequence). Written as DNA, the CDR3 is TGTGCCAGTAGTGACTTGGGGAGCCATCAGCCCCAGCATTTT. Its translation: CASSDLGSHQPQHF.